These T cell receptor beta chains were read from a single sample in a study of metastatic and nonmetastatic thyroid tumors. MiXCR was used by TCRdb to re-call the PCR reads. The sample includes some 34,000 clones, approximately 15% seen only once; the top ten take approximately 4.6%. The material sequenced was blood. The receptors stem from a female donor with papillary thyroid cancer or a benign thyroid nodule (not recorded which). Some clones in this sample may be carry-over from other donors' samples. The CDR3 runs from the conserved cysteine through the conserved F or W. D genes are given only for firm matches. A row's size may be missing; if present it is once, few, many or a size class.

len	v_gene	d_gene	j_gene	abundance	CDR3aa	CDR3nt
16	TRBV7-2	TRBD2	TRBJ2-3	many	CASSLARLARADTQYF	TGTGCCAGCAGCTTAGCCCGACTAGCAAGGGCAGATACGCAGTATTTT
15	TRBV7-9	TRBD2	TRBJ2-7	many	CASSPASGGIYEQYF	TGTGCCAGCAGCCCGGCTAGCGGGGGGATATACGAGCAGTACTTC
14	TRBV28	-	TRBJ1-5	many	CASTFSSGNQPQHF	TGTGCCAGCACCTTCTCCTCGGGCAATCAGCCCCAGCATTTT
14	TRBV7-6	-	TRBJ2-2	many	CASSLGISGGELFF	TGTGCCAGCAGCTTAGGGATCAGTGGCGGGGAGCTGTTTTTT
15	TRBV6-2/TRBV6-3	-	TRBJ2-2	-	CASRGTVGGPCELFF	TGTGCCAGCAGGGGGACAGTGGGAGGACCCTGTGAGCTGTTTTTT
18	TRBV7-2	TRBD2	TRBJ2-3	many	CASSLGSSGGWSTDTQYF	TGTGCCAGCAGCTTAGGTTCTAGCGGGGGGTGGAGCACAGATACGCAGTATTTT
15	TRBV4-2	-	TRBJ2-1	many	CASSQASQASDEQFF	TGTGCCAGCAGCCAAGCATCACAGGCGTCGGATGAGCAGTTCTTC
17	TRBV3-1	TRBD2	TRBJ2-1	many	CASSRGLAGGPFNEQFF	TGTGCCAGCAGCCGAGGACTAGCGGGGGGCCCTTTCAATGAGCAGTTCTTC
13	TRBV20-1	TRBD1	TRBJ1-1	many	CSARGDRDTEAFF	TGCAGTGCTAGAGGAGACAGGGACACTGAAGCTTTCTTT
14	TRBV7-2	-	TRBJ1-2	-	CASSLGGGECGYTF	TGTGCCAGCAGCTTAGGCGGCGGGGAATGTGGCTACACCTTC
14	TRBV19	-	TRBJ2-3	many	CASSIKLGADTQYF	TGTGCCAGTAGTATAAAGCTGGGGGCAGATACGCAGTATTTT
12	TRBV10-1	-	TRBJ1-4	many	CASGDGSEKLFF	TGCGCCAGCGGCGATGGGAGTGAAAAACTGTTTTTT
18	TRBV18	-	TRBJ2-5	many	CASSPDWQIQGTGETQYF	TGTGCCAGCTCACCAGATTGGCAGATACAGGGTACGGGGGAGACCCAGTACTTC
16	TRBV4-2	TRBD2	TRBJ2-3	many	CASSQEGSSGDLAQYF	TGTGCCAGCAGCCAAGAAGGATCTAGCGGGGACCTCGCGCAGTATTTT
16	TRBV7-2	TRBD1	TRBJ2-5	many	CASSPGQIYTQETQYF	TGTGCCAGCAGCCCGGGACAGATCTATACGCAAGAGACCCAGTACTTC
15	TRBV5-6	-	TRBJ2-1	few	CASSFQGSSYNEQFF	TGTGCCAGCAGCTTTCAGGGGAGCTCCTACAATGAGCAGTTCTTC
16	TRBV24-1	TRBD1	TRBJ2-2	-	CATSELGTEGSGELFF	TGTGCCACCAGTGAGCTCGGGACAGAGGGTTCCGGGGAGCTGTTTTTT
13	TRBV6-2/TRBV6-3	-	TRBJ1-1	many	CASRGKGYTEAFF	TGTGCCAGCAGGGGCAAGGGGTACACTGAAGCTTTCTTT
14	TRBV4-2	TRBD2	TRBJ2-5	many	CASSRAGLGETQYF	TGTGCCAGCAGCCGCGCGGGACTAGGCGAGACCCAGTACTTC
12	TRBV7-2	-	TRBJ2-7	medium-sized	CASSPPAYEQYF	TGTGCCAGCAGCCCTCCCGCCTACGAGCAGTACTTC
16	TRBV12-3/TRBV12-4	TRBD1	TRBJ1-2	many	CASSPTGGWLNYGYTF	TGTGCCAGCAGTCCGACAGGGGGCTGGCTAAACTATGGCTACACCTTC
14	TRBV6-1	-	TRBJ2-1	few	CASEGGDSYNEQFF	TGTGCCAGCGAAGGCGGGGACTCCTACAATGAGCAGTTCTTC
13	TRBV5-5	-	TRBJ2-7	many	CASRRGGANEQYF	TGTGCCAGCAGACGCGGTGGGGCCAACGAGCAGTACTTC
14	TRBV30	TRBD1	TRBJ2-5	many	CASGTGPTQETQYF	TGTGCCTCAGGGACAGGCCCAACGCAAGAGACCCAGTACTTC
16	TRBV2	-	TRBJ2-5	many	CASSEGFYGEGETQYF	TGTGCCAGCAGTGAAGGGTTCTACGGCGAGGGGGAGACCCAGTACTTC